A single TCR beta chain is shown here with its context. The antigen remains undetermined. Other nucleotide sequences in the sample specify the same CDR3. CD45RA+ naive and CD45RA-negative memory subsets were separated from CD4+ cells. The source of the sample is a study of shared clonotypes between healthy human individuals. Overall study findings and caveats: Larger estimated richness was generally recorded for naive subsets relative to memory subsets. Tissue TCR repertoires likely differ from these blood-only repertoires. Of the naive CD4 clonotypes, approximately 5% were shared across several donors.

Here immunoSEQ multiplex PCR was the method, and the copy in TCRdb shows in-frame clones only, minus some. The repertoire holds about 2.4 million clones, with over 85% as singletons. The TCR was taken from a man between 18 and 35 years old in good health. Some clones in this sample may be carry-over from other donors' samples. The specimen was naive CD4+ T cells from PBMCs. This sample's subset: CD45RA+ positively selected.

CDR3 region: CASSLGGEKLFF. The CDR3 coding sequence is TGTGCCAGCAGCTTAGGCGGGGAAAAACTGTTTTTT. The chain links TRBV7-2 to TRBJ1-4; D gene uncertain. Trimming pared 1 base from V and 8 bases from J, leaving 5 bases between. Germline lookup yields CDR1 SGHTA and CDR2 FQGNSA. The CDR3 has 12 amino acids.